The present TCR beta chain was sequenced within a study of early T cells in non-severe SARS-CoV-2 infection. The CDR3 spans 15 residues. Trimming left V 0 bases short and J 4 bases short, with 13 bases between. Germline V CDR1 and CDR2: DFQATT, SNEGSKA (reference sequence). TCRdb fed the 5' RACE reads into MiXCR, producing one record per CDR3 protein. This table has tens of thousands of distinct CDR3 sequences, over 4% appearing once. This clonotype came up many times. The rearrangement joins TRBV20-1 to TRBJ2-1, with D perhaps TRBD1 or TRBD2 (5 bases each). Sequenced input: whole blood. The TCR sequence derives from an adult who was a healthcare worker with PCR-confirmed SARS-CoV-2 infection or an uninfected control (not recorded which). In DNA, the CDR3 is TGCAGTGCTAGAGAGGCTAGCTGGGGGTACAATGAGCAGTTCTTC. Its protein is CSAREASWGYNEQFF.